This is a list of T cell receptor beta chains from one sample in a study of blood T cell repertoires in COVID-19. Sequencing was performed with immunoSEQ multiplex PCR; in TCRdb, only in-frame clones are kept and a portion is missing. The data show about 250,000 clones, 88% seen once. The sample was PBMCs or T cells enriched from blood (not recorded which). These receptor sequences come from a woman aged 45 to 65 who had recovered from COVID-19. CDR3s include the opening cysteine and the closing phenylalanine or tryptophan. Fields, in order: J gene, V gene, D gene, clone size, CDR3 protein, CDR3 DNA. A D gene is named only where the DNA matches it firmly. Size tells how often a clone was seen (once, few, many) or the class of an expanded clone, and some rows leave it out.

J: TRBJ2-1
V: TRBV3-1/TRBV3-2
D: TRBD2
size: -
CDR3: CASSQEATSGRAGEQFF
DNA: TGTGCCAGCAGCCAAGAAGCGACTAGCGGGAGGGCCGGCGAGCAGTTCTTC

J: TRBJ1-6
V: TRBV7-2
D: TRBD1
size: -
CDR3: CASSLQPTGNGSPLHF
DNA: TGTGCCAGCAGCCTCCAACCGACAGGGAACGGTTCACCCCTCCACTTT

J: TRBJ2-4
V: TRBV5-4
D: TRBD1
size: -
CDR3: CASSWTGTLAKNIQYF
DNA: TGTGCCAGCAGCTGGACAGGGACACTAGCCAAAAACATTCAGTACTTC

J: TRBJ2-1
V: TRBV11-2
D: -
size: -
CDR3: CASSLGQQNFRNEQFF
DNA: TGTGCCAGCAGCTTAGGACAGCAAAACTTTAGGAATGAGCAGTTCTTC

J: TRBJ1-1
V: TRBV10-3
D: TRBD1
size: -
CDR3: CAISPGGTEAFF
DNA: TGTGCCATCAGTCCAGGGGGCACTGAAGCTTTCTTT

J: TRBJ2-7
V: TRBV30
D: -
size: -
CDR3: CAWSDGTSSYEQYF
DNA: TGTGCCTGGAGTGACGGGACTTCTTCCTACGAGCAGTACTTC

J: TRBJ1-2
V: TRBV10-1
D: -
size: -
CDR3: CASSQSGYRPSNYGYTF
DNA: TGCGCCAGCAGTCAGAGTGGGTACAGACCTTCTAACTATGGCTACACCTTC

J: TRBJ2-3
V: TRBV27
D: TRBD1
size: -
CDR3: CASRLTGTGTDTQYF
DNA: TGTGCCAGCAGGCTAACCGGGACAGGCACAGATACGCAGTATTTT

J: TRBJ2-7
V: TRBV2
D: -
size: -
CDR3: CASSYQRYDSYEQYF
DNA: TGTGCCAGCAGCTACCAACGGTACGATTCCTACGAGCAGTACTTC

J: TRBJ1-1
V: TRBV4-1
D: -
size: -
CDR3: CASSQEDRPNTEAFF
DNA: TGCGCCAGCAGCCAAGAAGACAGACCAAACACTGAAGCTTTCTTT

J: TRBJ2-2
V: TRBV7-3
D: TRBD1
size: many
CDR3: CASRDSPNTGELFF
DNA: TGTGCCTCACGGGACAGCCCGAACACCGGGGAGCTGTTTTTT

J: TRBJ1-2
V: TRBV30
D: -
size: -
CDR3: CAWSVGGLSYYGYTF
DNA: TGTGCCTGGAGTGTCGGGGGGCTAAGTTACTATGGCTACACCTTC

J: TRBJ1-5
V: TRBV2
D: -
size: -
CDR3: CASSQSSGNQPQHF
DNA: TGTGCCAGCAGTCAGTCCAGCGGCAATCAGCCCCAGCATTTT

J: TRBJ2-5
V: TRBV29-1
D: TRBD2
size: -
CDR3: CSVRTSGREETQYF
DNA: TGCAGCGTAAGGACTAGCGGGAGGGAGGAGACCCAGTACTTC

J: TRBJ1-3
V: TRBV11-3
D: -
size: -
CDR3: CASSLGGFGNTIYF
DNA: TGTGCCAGCAGCTTAGGTGGCTTTGGAAACACCATATATTTT

J: TRBJ1-1
V: TRBV2
D: -
size: -
CDR3: CASRRTGNTEAFF
DNA: TGTGCCAGCAGGAGAACAGGGAACACTGAAGCTTTCTTT

J: TRBJ2-7
V: TRBV11-3
D: TRBD1
size: -
CDR3: CASSFYRGTEQYF
DNA: TGTGCCAGCAGCTTCTACAGGGGAACCGAGCAGTACTTC

J: TRBJ1-2
V: TRBV28
D: TRBD1
size: -
CDR3: CATLTGTGRIGYTF
DNA: TGTGCCACGCTGACCGGGACAGGGCGGATTGGCTACACCTTC

J: TRBJ1-6
V: TRBV19
D: -
size: -
CDR3: CASSIPGRGNNSPLHF
DNA: TGTGCCAGTAGTATCCCCGGACGGGGGAATAATTCACCCCTCCACTTT

J: TRBJ2-7
V: TRBV3-1/TRBV3-2
D: TRBD2
size: -
CDR3: CASSSSGSSYEQYF
DNA: TGTGCCAGCAGCTCTAGCGGGAGCTCCTACGAGCAGTACTTC

J: TRBJ2-7
V: TRBV3-1/TRBV3-2
D: TRBD1
size: -
CDR3: CASSQGQGDYEQYF
DNA: TGTGCCAGCAGCCAAGGACAGGGAGACTACGAGCAGTACTTC

J: TRBJ1-4
V: TRBV28
D: -
size: -
CDR3: CASRPSIGGIGNEKLFF
DNA: TGTGCCAGCAGACCCAGCATAGGGGGAATTGGTAATGAAAAACTGTTTTTT

J: TRBJ1-2
V: TRBV19
D: -
size: -
CDR3: CASNSQRQSTNYGYTF
DNA: TGTGCCAGTAATAGCCAGCGGCAGAGTACTAACTATGGCTACACCTTC

J: TRBJ2-7
V: TRBV29-1
D: TRBD1
size: -
CDR3: CSVEGQGSGEQYF
DNA: TGCAGCGTTGAAGGACAGGGTTCCGGAGAGCAGTACTTC